This T cell receptor (beta chain) derives from a study of response to subunit inactivated influenza vaccine. Remarks on this clonotype: Antigen specificity is unknown.

TCRdb redid the calling of the RT-PCR reads with MiXCR, one entry per CDR3 protein. The data show about 310,000 distinct CDR3 sequences, with 20% to 25% seen just once and over 9% held by the top ten. The V end was cut by 5 bases, the J end by 5 bases, with 15 bases between. Germline V gene sequence: CDR1 DFQATT, CDR2 SNEGSKA (reference sequence). The CDR3 covers 13 residues. Findings and limits, study-wide: A suggestion made by the authors is that each seasonal influenza vaccination recruits few new T cells.

The rearrangement links TRBV20-1 to TRBJ1-1; a possible D gene is TRBD1 (5 bases). The source was PBMCs from blood, collected less than 22 months after vaccination. The TCR originated in a man aged 50-75 years who received an inactivated influenza vaccine. Here the CDR3 DNA reads TGCAGTGCTCGAGGGGCAGGGTATACTGAAGCTTTCTTT. Translated: CSARGAGYTEAFF.